This TCR beta chain originates from a study of T-cell reconstitution after alpha-beta-depleted transplantation in children. Overall study findings and caveats: Newly generated T cells supplied most T-cell counts and diversity one year post-transplant. There were some patients whose high TCRbeta diversity at day 60 came from surviving recipient T cells and thymic progenitors. There were reportedly several hundred expanded graft clones from which alpha-beta T cells came about two months after transplant.

This clonotype was found many times. As yet, its antigen is unknown. V lost 0 bases to trimming and J lost 3 bases, with 13 bases between them. The germline CDR1 and CDR2 sequences are SQVTM and ANQGSEA. CDR3 size: 15 residues. Using unique molecular identifiers, the investigators prepared the TCRbeta library. TCRdb recomputed calls from the PCR reads with MiXCR, one row per CDR3 protein. The table has some 200,000 distinct CDR3 sequences, roughly a tenth seen once; the top ten hold roughly 28%. This chain uses TRBV29-1 with TRBJ2-3; the D gene is possibly TRBD2 (5 bases). Specimen: PBMCs, collected before TCRalphabeta/CD19-depleted stem cell transplant. The sequence was obtained from a child younger than two with acute myeloid leukemia, due to receive a stem cell transplant. The CDR3 coding sequence is TGCAGCGTTGAAGAAACTAGTTTGGGGACAGATACGCAGTATTTT. As protein: CSVEETSLGTDTQYF.